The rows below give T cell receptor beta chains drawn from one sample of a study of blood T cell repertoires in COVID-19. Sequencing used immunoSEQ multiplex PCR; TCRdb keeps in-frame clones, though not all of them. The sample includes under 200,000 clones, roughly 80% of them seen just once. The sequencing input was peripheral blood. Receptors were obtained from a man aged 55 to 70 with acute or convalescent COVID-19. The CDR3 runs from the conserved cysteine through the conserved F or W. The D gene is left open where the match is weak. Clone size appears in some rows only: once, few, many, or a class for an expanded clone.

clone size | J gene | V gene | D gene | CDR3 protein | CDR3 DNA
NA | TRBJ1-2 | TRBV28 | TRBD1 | CASSFYWWDRGVEGYTF | TGTGCCAGCAGTTTTTATTGGTGGGACAGGGGGGTTGAGGGCTACACCTTC
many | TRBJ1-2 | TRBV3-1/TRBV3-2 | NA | CASSQDTGLRGYTF | TGTGCCAGCAGCCAAGACACGGGATTGCGGGGCTACACCTTC
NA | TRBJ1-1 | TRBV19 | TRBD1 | CASSVTGATEAFF | TGTGCCAGTAGTGTAACAGGGGCCACTGAAGCTTTCTTT
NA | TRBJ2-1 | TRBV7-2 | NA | CASSLEFWGLNEQFF | TGTGCCAGCAGCTTAGAGTTTTGGGGCCTGAATGAGCAGTTCTTC
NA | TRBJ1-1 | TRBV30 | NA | CAWSPRGYLTEAFF | TGTGCCTGGAGTCCTAGGGGGTACCTCACTGAAGCTTTCTTT
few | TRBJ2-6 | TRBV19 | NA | CASSIVGAGANVLTF | TGTGCCAGTAGTATTGTAGGAGCTGGGGCCAACGTCCTGACTTTC
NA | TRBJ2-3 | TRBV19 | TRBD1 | CASSMSSLTGGTDTQYF | TGTGCCAGTAGTATGTCCTCATTGACAGGGGGCACAGATACGCAGTATTTT
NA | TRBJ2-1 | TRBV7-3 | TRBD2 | CASSLTLLAGGHNEQFF | TGTGCCAGCAGCTTAACGTTACTAGCGGGGGGACACAATGAGCAGTTCTTC
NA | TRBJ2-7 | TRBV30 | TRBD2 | CAWSATSGSDEQYF | TGTGCCTGGAGTGCGACTAGCGGGTCCGACGAGCAGTACTTC
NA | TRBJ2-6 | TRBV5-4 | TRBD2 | CASSPGGVVPGANVLTF | TGTGCCAGCAGCCCCGGGGGGGTTGTACCTGGGGCCAACGTCCTGACTTTC
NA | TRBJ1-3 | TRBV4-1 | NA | CASSQEITSRGGYTIYF | TGCGCCAGCAGCCAAGAAATAACTTCCAGGGGTGGATACACCATATATTTT
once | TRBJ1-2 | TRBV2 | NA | CASSETGYGYTF | TGTGCCAGCAGCGAAACAGGGTATGGCTACACCTTC
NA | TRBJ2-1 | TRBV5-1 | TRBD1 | CASSLDGQGRDEQFF | TGCGCCAGCAGCTTGGACGGACAGGGGAGGGATGAGCAGTTCTTC
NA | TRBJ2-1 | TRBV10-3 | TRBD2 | CAISESVRGGTQFF | TGTGCCATCAGTGAGTCAGTACGGGGGGGTACGCAGTTCTTC
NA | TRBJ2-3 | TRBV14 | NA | CASSRSFDTQYF | TGTGCCAGCAGCCGGAGTTTCGATACGCAGTATTTT
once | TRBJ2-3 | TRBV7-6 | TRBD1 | CASSLTGGTDTQYF | TGTGCCAGCAGCTTAACAGGGGGCACAGATACGCAGTATTTT
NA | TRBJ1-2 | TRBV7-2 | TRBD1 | CASSRATGGLDYGYTF | TGTGCCAGCAGCCGGGCGACAGGGGGCTTAGACTATGGCTACACCTTC
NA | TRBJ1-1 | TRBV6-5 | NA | CASIWRRNTEAFF | TGTGCCAGCATATGGCGGCGGAACACTGAAGCTTTCTTT
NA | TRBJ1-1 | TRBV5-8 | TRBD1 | CASSPPDRDTEAFF | TGTGCCAGCAGCCCACCCGACAGGGACACTGAAGCTTTCTTT
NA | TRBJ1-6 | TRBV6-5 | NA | CASSYDWSSYNSPLHF | TGTGCCAGCAGTTACGACTGGAGCTCCTATAATTCACCCCTCCACTTT
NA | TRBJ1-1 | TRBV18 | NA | CASSRPNQRQTTEAFF | TGTGCCAGCTCAAGACCCAACCAAAGACAAACCACTGAAGCTTTCTTT
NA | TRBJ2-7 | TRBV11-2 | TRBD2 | CASSLTTAGGRYEQYF | TGTGCCAGCAGCTTAACAACGGCGGGGGGCCGCTACGAGCAGTACTTC
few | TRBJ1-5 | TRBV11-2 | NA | CASSLNTGQSNQPQHF | TGTGCCAGCAGCTTAAATACGGGACAATCAAATCAGCCCCAGCATTTT
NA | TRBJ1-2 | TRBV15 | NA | CATSRPGEDYGYTF | TGTGCCACCAGCAGACCCGGTGAGGACTATGGCTACACCTTC
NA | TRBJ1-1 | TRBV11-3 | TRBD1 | CASSPGQGVEAFF | TGTGCCAGCAGCCCCGGACAGGGGGTGGAAGCTTTCTTT
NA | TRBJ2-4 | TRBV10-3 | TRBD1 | CAISGTGGDIQYF | TGTGCCATCAGCGGGACAGGGGGAGACATTCAGTACTTC
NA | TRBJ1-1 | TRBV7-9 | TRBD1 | CASSSQTGEYIGAFF | TGTGCCAGCAGCTCCCAGACAGGGGAGTACATTGGAGCTTTCTTT
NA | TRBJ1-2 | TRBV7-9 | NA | CASSLGGLVGYTF | TGTGCCAGCAGCTTAGGAGGGTTAGTCGGCTACACCTTC
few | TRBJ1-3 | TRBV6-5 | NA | CASSWRGSHGNTIYF | TGTGCCAGCAGTTGGCGGGGGTCCCACGGGAACACCATATATTTT
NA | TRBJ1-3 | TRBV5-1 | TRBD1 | CASSTGTAGNTIYF | TGCGCCAGCAGTACCGGGACAGCTGGAAACACCATATATTTT
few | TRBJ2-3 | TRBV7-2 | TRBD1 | CASSRGQGTDTQYF | TGTGCCAGCAGCCGGGGACAGGGAACAGATACGCAGTATTTT
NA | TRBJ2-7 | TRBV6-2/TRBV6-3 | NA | CASSAGYEQYF | TGTGCCAGCAGTGCCGGCTACGAGCAGTACTTC
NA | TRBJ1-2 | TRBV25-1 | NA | CASSEFHDSIEYGYTF | TGTGCCAGCAGTGAATTCCACGACAGCATAGAATATGGCTACACCTTC
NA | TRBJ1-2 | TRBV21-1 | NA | CASSKAHRGGYTF | TGTGCCAGCAGCAAAGCCCATCGGGGGGGCTACACCTTC
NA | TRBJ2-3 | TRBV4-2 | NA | CASSRVPGTDTQYF | TGTGCCAGCAGCCGAGTCCCGGGAACAGATACGCAGTATTTT
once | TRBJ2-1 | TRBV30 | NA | CAWSVAVAYEQFF | TGTGCCTGGAGTGTTGCAGTTGCCTATGAGCAGTTCTTC
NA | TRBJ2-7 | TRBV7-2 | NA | CASSPSGGAAGQYF | TGTGCCAGCAGCCCTAGTGGGGGCGCGGCGGGGCAGTACTTC
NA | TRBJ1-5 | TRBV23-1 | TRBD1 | CASSPRDSNNQPQHF | TGCGCCAGCAGTCCCCGGGACAGCAACAATCAGCCCCAGCATTTT
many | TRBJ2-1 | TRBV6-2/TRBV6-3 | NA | CASSYQGYNEQFF | TGTGCCAGCAGTTACCAGGGTTACAATGAGCAGTTCTTC
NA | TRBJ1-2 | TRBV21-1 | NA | CASSRYLDSFGTATLANYGYTF | TGTGCCAGCAGCAGATACCTTGATTCCTTCGGGACAGCGACCTTAGCTAACTATGGCTACACCTTC
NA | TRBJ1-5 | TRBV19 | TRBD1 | CASSSGQASRDQPQHF | TGTGCCAGTAGTTCAGGACAGGCCTCCCGTGATCAGCCCCAGCATTTT
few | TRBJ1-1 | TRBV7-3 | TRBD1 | CASSQAGGTAEAFF | TGTGCCAGCAGTCAAGCCGGCGGGACAGCAGAAGCTTTCTTT
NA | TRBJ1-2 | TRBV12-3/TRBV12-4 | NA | CASTSTGGYTF | TGTGCCAGCACCTCGACCGGGGGATACACCTTC
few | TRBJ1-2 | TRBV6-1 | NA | CASSENTSRNYGYTF | TGTGCCAGCAGTGAAAACACGTCACGTAACTATGGCTACACCTTC
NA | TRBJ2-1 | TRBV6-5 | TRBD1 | CASSYSGQGEDEQFF | TGTGCCAGCAGTTACTCCGGACAGGGTGAGGATGAGCAGTTCTTC
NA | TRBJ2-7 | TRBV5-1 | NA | CASSPRGIIGEQYF | TGCGCCAGCAGCCCCAGGGGAATTATAGGCGAGCAGTACTTC
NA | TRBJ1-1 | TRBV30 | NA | CAWIKGVNTEAFF | TGTGCCTGGATTAAGGGGGTGAACACTGAAGCTTTCTTT
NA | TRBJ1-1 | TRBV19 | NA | CASSMEGVGTEAFF | TGTGCCAGTAGTATGGAAGGGGTAGGAACTGAAGCTTTCTTT
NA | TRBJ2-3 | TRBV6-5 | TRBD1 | CASSSTRDRGTDTQYF | TGTGCCAGCAGTTCCACGAGGGACAGGGGGACAGATACGCAGTATTTT
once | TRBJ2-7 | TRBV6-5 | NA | CASSYQGLTPYEQYF | TGTGCCAGCAGTTACCAGGGTCTCACTCCCTACGAGCAGTACTTC
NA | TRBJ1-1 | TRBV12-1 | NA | CASSPRDRLTEAFF | TGTGCCAGCAGCCCCCGGGACAGGCTCACTGAAGCTTTCTTT
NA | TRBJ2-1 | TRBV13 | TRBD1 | CASSLDGTGTNEQFF | TGTGCCAGCAGCCTAGACGGGACAGGGACCAATGAGCAGTTCTTC
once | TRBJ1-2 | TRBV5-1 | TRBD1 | CASSLGGGIGDGYTF | TGCGCCAGCAGCTTGGGAGGGGGCATAGGGGATGGCTACACCTTC
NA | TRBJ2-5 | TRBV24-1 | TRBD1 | CATSDPSVRDRGEETQYF | TGTGCCACCAGTGATCCCTCTGTACGGGACAGGGGAGAAGAGACCCAGTACTTC
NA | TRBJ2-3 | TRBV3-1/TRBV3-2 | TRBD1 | CASSLPTGSTDTQYF | TGTGCCAGCAGCTTGCCGACAGGGTCCACAGATACGCAGTATTTT
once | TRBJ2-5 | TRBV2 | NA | CASRQTVQETQYF | TGTGCCAGCAGGCAGACTGTTCAAGAGACCCAGTACTTC
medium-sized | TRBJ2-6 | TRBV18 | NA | CASSQGGGTGANVLTF | TGTGCCAGCTCACAGGGAGGAGGGACCGGGGCCAACGTCCTGACTTTC
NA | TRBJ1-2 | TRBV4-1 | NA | CASSQEQAIYGYTF | TGCGCCAGCAGCCAAGAACAGGCAATCTATGGCTACACCTTC
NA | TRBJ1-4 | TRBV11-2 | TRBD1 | CASSIGQDKNEKLFF | TGTGCCAGCAGCATCGGACAGGACAAGAATGAAAAACTGTTTTTT